Below, 30 T cell receptor beta chains from the same sample are listed, as sequenced in a study of tumor and adjacent non-tumor tissue in lung cancer. TCRbeta libraries were built with three rounds of nested PCR, modified from ARM-PCR. TCRdb re-called the multiplex PCR reads through MiXCR, storing one row per CDR3 protein. Of about 76,000 distinct CDR3 sequences listed, approximately 68% are singletons. RNA was extracted from bulk tissue without any cell sorting. Source material: lung tumor tissue. The receptor source for this set is a woman in her 70s with non-small cell lung cancer.

For this clonotype: Germline is not matched at one junction end, which may reflect a read error. V is TRBV11-1 and J is TRBJ2-2, with TRBD1 as a possible D gene (6 bases). The CDR3 totals 15 residues. The germline V gene encodes CDR1 SGHAT and CDR2 FQDESV (reference sequence). The chain's CDR3 is CASSLTGHLAGKLLF. CDR3 coding DNA: TGTGCCAGCAGCTTAACGGGACACCTTGCCGGGAAGCTGTTATTT.

By sample fraction, this clonotype is medium-sized. This chain uses TRBV29-1 with TRBJ2-2, with 13 bases fitting TRBD2. V was clipped by 7 bases and J by 4 bases; unmatched bases: 6. CDR1 is SQVTM and CDR2 is ANQGSEA in the germline V gene. The CDR3 has 15 amino acids. The CDR3 DNA follows: TGCAGCGCCCGGACTAGCGGGAGTGTCACCGGGGAGCTGTTTTTT. It specifies CSARTSGSVTGELFF.

This clonotype was found many times. The chain has TRBV30 and TRBJ2-1, with D possibly matching TRBD1 (5 bases). Germline CDR1 and CDR2: GTSNPN and SVGIG (reference sequence). Trimming removed 0 bases at V and 8 bases at J, with 8 bases between. CDR3 length equals 12 residues. The DNA of the CDR3 is TGTGCCTGGAGTGTGATGGGGCATGAGCAGTTCTTC. The encoded protein is CAWSVMGHEQFF.

As to this clonotype: Without the conserved terminal phenylalanine or tryptophan, this CDR3 likely stems from a read error. V usage is TRBV28 and J usage is TRBJ1-4; D is unresolved. The CDR3 runs 14 residues. Germline CDR1 MDHEN, CDR2 SYDVKM. This chain's CDR3 is CANSFGYYNEKLFL. CDR3 nucleotides: TGTGCCAACAGTTTCGGATACTATAATGAAAAACTGTTTCTT.

As regards this clonotype: An end of the junction does not agree with germline; a read error may underlie this. The CDR3 DNA follows: TGCGCCGGCAGCCAGAGGACTAGCGGGAGGTACGAACAGTACTTC. Translated: CAGSQRTSGRYEQYF. The chain joins TRBV4-1 to TRBJ2-7; 14 nucleotides line up with TRBD2. Germline loops: CDR1 MGHRA, CDR2 YSYEKL. The CDR3 spans 15 residues.

This sequence joins TRBV7-9 and TRBJ2-3, with TRBD1 matching 7 bases. Germline loops: CDR1 SEHNR, CDR2 FQNEAQ (reference sequence). This CDR3 has 16 residues. V shed 9 bases, J shed 3 bases, and the junction held 15 bases outside the gene matches. The CDR3 DNA sequence: TGTGCCAGTAGCCACGGGACAGACCCTAGGACAGATACGCAGTATTTT. This codes for CASSHGTDPRTDTQYF.

With regard to this clonotype: This sequence may be a read error, since a much larger clone differs from it by one base. This chain links TRBV28 with TRBJ1-1; D is unresolved. Germline CDR1 is MDHEN and CDR2 is SYDVKM. The germline V and J ends were trimmed by 6 bases and 4 bases, with 15 bases remaining between them. The CDR3 extends over 14 amino acids. This CDR3 is CASSLFKRGTEAFF. The CDR3 bases are TGTGCCAGCAGCCTTTTTAAGAGAGGCACTGAAGCTTTCTTT.

A word on this clonotype: A much larger clone lies a single base off, so this may be a read error. The CDR3 spells CASSNAGAVNYGNTF. The CDR3 coding sequence is TGTGCCAGCAGCAATGCAGGGGCAGTTAACTATGGCAACACCTTC. The V gene is TRBV28, the J gene TRBJ1-2; maybe TRBD1 (6 bases). The CDR3 contains 15 residues. The germline V gene has CDR1 MDHEN and CDR2 SYDVKM.

The chain recombines TRBV29-1 with TRBJ1-1; 8 bases are shared with TRBD1. V was clipped by 3 bases and J by 8 bases; unmatched bases: 5. Germline V gene lookup returns CDR1 SQVTM and CDR2 ANQGSEA. The length of the CDR3 is 12 residues. The CDR3 spells CSVDSDREEAFF. DNA for the CDR3: TGCAGCGTTGACTCGGACAGGGAAGAAGCTTTCTTT.

Details on this clonotype: The junction departs from germline at one end; a sequencing error may be responsible. V gene TRBV6-1 combines with J gene TRBJ1-5; 7 bases map to TRBD1. The CDR3 runs 14 residues. CDR1 and CDR2 (germline): MNHNS, SASEGT. The CDR3 loop is CASKSQGGNRPQHF. CDR3 in DNA: TGTGCAAGCAAGAGTCAGGGGGGGAATCGGCCCCAGCATTTT.

This clonotype has just one count. The chain recombines TRBV4-1 with TRBJ2-7; 7 nucleotides line up with TRBD1. Unmatched junction bases numbered 11, after V lost 1 base and J lost 8 bases. Germline assignment: CDR1 MGHRA and CDR2 YSYEKL. The CDR3 consists of 15 residues. The CDR3 loop reads CASSQGQGDDYKQYF. The DNA of the CDR3 is TGCGCCAGCAGCCAAGGACAGGGTGATGATTACAAGCAGTACTTC.

This clonotype was counted many times. J is TRBJ2-3 and V is TRBV6-1; 8 bases agree with TRBD2. CDR3 length: 18 residues. V shed 4 bases and J 3 bases; nucleotides not matched to a gene: 15. CDR1 is MNHNS, CDR2 SASEGT, per germline. The CDR3 sequence is CASSGLAGHQMGTDTQYF. CDR3 DNA sequence: TGTGCCAGCAGTGGGTTAGCGGGACATCAGATGGGAACAGATACGCAGTATTTT.

Comments on this clonotype: Sequence at one end of the junction differs from germline and may be a read error. The rearrangement links TRBV6-1 to TRBJ2-7; D is unresolved. Germline V gene lookup returns CDR1 MNHNS and CDR2 SASEGT. This CDR3 spans 15 amino acids. The chain's CDR3 is CARSVARSLLSEQYF. The CDR3 DNA reads TGTGCCAGGAGTGTTGCGCGAAGCCTTCTCTCCGAGCAGTACTTC.

With respect to this clonotype: With a much larger clone just one base away, this may be a read error. The chain combines TRBV7-9 with TRBJ2-1; TRBD2 agrees at 12 bases. The germline gives CDR1 SEHNR, CDR2 FQNEAQ (reference sequence). This CDR3 is 16 amino acids long. Written as DNA, the CDR3 is TGTGCCATCAGCCAAGGACTAGCGGGGCTCAATGGGGGGCAGTTCTTC. This gives the protein CAISQGLAGLNGGQFF.

As to this clonotype: Given the absence of the conserved phenylalanine or tryptophan at the CDR3 end, a read error is likely. The chain combines TRBV6-7 with TRBJ1-1; possibly TRBD1 for D (5 bases). TRBV6-7 is an ORF, and what it does is uncertain. V was trimmed by 2 bases and J by 7 bases, leaving 17 bases between them. The CDR3 runs to 15 residues. The CDR3 bases are TGTGCCAGCAGTTACATGCGCACAGTGGACAATGAAGCTTTCTGT. Residues: CASSYMRTVDNEAFC.

The sample holds a few counts of this clonotype. A junction end diverges from the germline sequence, so it may reflect a read error. The chain is built from TRBV11-3 and TRBJ2-3, with D unresolved. Per germline, CDR1 SGHNT and CDR2 YENEEA. The CDR3 consists of 14 residues. For the CDR3, the DNA is TGTGCCAGCAGCTTAGTTGGTCCTCCAGACACGCAGTATTTT. Translation gives CASSLVGPPDTQYF.

Turning to this clonotype: The junction shows a germline mismatch at one end, possibly a read error. CDR3 protein: CANTSAGTQYNERFF. CDR3 nucleotide sequence: TGTGCCAACACCTCAGCGGGAACTCAATACAATGAGCGGTTCTTC. V and J are TRBV5-6 and TRBJ2-1; TRBD2 matches at 7 bases. This CDR3 is 15 amino acids long. In germline, CDR1 is SGHDT, CDR2 YYEEEE.

On this clonotype: A much larger clone lies one base from this, so it may be a read error. J is TRBJ1-4 and V is TRBV28; 7 bases align to TRBD1. Germline assignment: CDR1 MDHEN and CDR2 SYDVKM. After removal of 6 bases from V and 2 bases from J, the junction contained 9 bases not matched to a gene. This CDR3 is 16 amino acids long. The CDR3, as DNA: TGTGCCAGCAGCCGGGACAGCGGAGTTACTAATGAAAAACTGTTTTTT. Translation gives CASSRDSGVTNEKLFF.

A note on this clonotype: A junction boundary mismatches the germline segment, possibly from a read error. This rearrangement joins TRBV29-1 to TRBJ1-6; tentatively, D is TRBD1 (6 bases). Germline CDR1 reads SQVTM; CDR2 reads ANQGSEA. This CDR3 contains 13 residues. The CDR3 loop is CSVATGQDSPLYF. The CDR3 DNA is TGCAGCGTTGCGACAGGCCAAGATTCACCCCTCTACTTT.

A note on this clonotype: A much larger clone differs from this one at a single base, so this may be a read error. The chain has TRBV6-1 and TRBJ2-6; perhaps TRBD2 as D (6 bases). This CDR3 comprises 15 residues. Germline V gene sequence: CDR1 MNHNS, CDR2 SASEGT. The CDR3 sequence: CAISGTGVGANVLAF. The CDR3 DNA reads as TGTGCCATCAGTGGGACGGGGGTTGGGGCCAACGTCCTGGCTTTC.

About this clonotype: Since no conserved phenylalanine or tryptophan closes the CDR3, a read error is the likely cause. V and J are TRBV28 and TRBJ2-1; TRBD2 matches at 10 bases. There are 14 residues in the CDR3. Germline loops: CDR1 MDHEN, CDR2 SYDVKM. CDR3 in amino acids: CASLAGGIYNEQFI. The CDR3 region has the DNA TGCGCCAGCTTAGCGGGGGGAATCTACAATGAGCAGTTCATC.

Concerning this clonotype: The conserved closing phenylalanine or tryptophan is absent in this CDR3, likely reflecting a read error. The limits of the CDR3 on the DNA are not certain, so only TCRdb's listed CDR3 is given. J is TRBJ2-7 and V is TRBV28; the D segment call TRBD1 is taken from the table without a DNA check. Germline loops: CDR1 MDHEN, CDR2 SYDVKM. The CDR3 comprises 14 residues, both ends counted. CDR3 loop: CVSSPTGTGGSKYL.

The gene calls are TRBV11-2 and TRBJ2-7; maybe TRBD2 (5 bases). V lost 2 bases and J lost 0, with 17 bases in between. CDR3 length equals 17 residues. Per germline, CDR1 SGHAT and CDR2 FQNNGV. The CDR3 DNA reads as TGTGCCAGCAGCTTATCCCAACTCGGGGAATTCTCCTACGAGCAGTACTTC. This translates into CASSLSQLGEFSYEQYF.

This clonotype was seen a single time. The genes are TRBV29-1 and TRBJ2-3, with D perhaps being TRBD1 or TRBD2 (5 bases each). The CDR3 contains 15 residues. Germline V gene lookup returns CDR1 SQVTM and CDR2 ANQGSEA. This CDR3 is CGAGGQAEAGDTQYF. Here the CDR3 DNA reads TGCGGCGCCGGAGGACAAGCGGAAGCCGGGGATACGCAGTATTTT.

Notes on this clonotype: One end of the junction is discordant with germline, which a read error may explain. In nucleotides, the CDR3 is TGTGCTAGTGGTTTGGTCCTGTGGGGAGGGGTGACCACTGAAGCTGTCTTT. This encodes CASGLVLWGGVTTEAVF. The rearrangement joins TRBV12-5 to TRBJ1-1; the D gene is possibly TRBD1 (5 bases). The CDR3 runs to 17 residues. The germline V gene encodes CDR1 LGHNT and CDR2 FRNRAP. The full variable domain, its missing parts supplied by reference TRBV12-5 and TRBJ1-1, is DARVTQTPRHKVTEMGQEVTMRCQPILGHNTVFWYRQTMMQGLELLAYFRNRAPLDDSGMPKDRFSAEMPDATLATLKIQPSEPRDSAVYFCASGLVLWGGVTTEAVFGQGTRLTVV.

This clonotype was observed a few times. Given a much more abundant clone one base away, this may be a read error. V and J are TRBV7-6 and TRBJ1-2; D is uncertain. The CDR3 has 12 residues. The germline CDR1 and CDR2 sequences are SGHVS and FNYEAQ. CDR3 DNA: TGTGCCAGCAGCCCGCCATTAGGTGGCTGCACCTTC. Its protein is CASSPPLGGCTF.

This sequence joins TRBV6-5 and TRBJ1-2; a possible D gene is TRBD1 (6 bases). The CDR3 is 16 residues long. V was shortened by 5 bases and J by 4 bases, with 20 bases between the two germline ends. Germline lookup yields CDR1 MNHEY and CDR2 SVGAGI. The CDR3 region has the DNA TGTGCCAGCAGTCCCCACCAGGGACATGGGAGCTATGGCTACACCTTC. Its protein is CASSPHQGHGSYGYTF.

The chain recombines TRBV6-5 with TRBJ1-1, with D unresolved. With 4 bases removed from V and 11 bases from J, the gap between germline ends came to 17 bases. This CDR3 is built from 13 residues. From germline, CDR1 is MNHEY and CDR2 SVGAGI. The CDR3 protein is CASSCEAGANAFF. The CDR3 nucleotides read TGTGCCAGCAGTTGCGAGGCTGGTGCCAACGCTTTCTTT.

As for this clonotype: This likely comes from a read error, as the CDR3 has no conserved phenylalanine or tryptophan at its end. The V call is TRBV5-1, the J call TRBJ2-7, with 9 bases aligning to TRBD2. The germline gives CDR1 SGHRS, CDR2 YFSETQ. This CDR3 region has 15 residues. The DNA for the CDR3 is TGCGCTAGCAGCCCCGGGTTAGCGGGGGTATACGAGCAGTACTCC. This sequence encodes CASSPGLAGVYEQYS.

The sample holds a few counts of this clonotype. The missing conserved phenylalanine or tryptophan at the end of this CDR3 makes a read error likely. The CDR3 region is CASSLGFSGSYNEQFL. In DNA form, the CDR3 reads TGCGCCAGCAGCTTGGGGTTCTCCGGCTCCTACAATGAGCAGTTCCTC. V is TRBV5-1 and J is TRBJ2-1, with no clear D. The CDR3 is made up of 16 amino acids. Per germline, CDR1 SGHRS and CDR2 YFSETQ. Trimming shortened V by 0 bases and J by 0 bases, and 10 bases separated the two germline ends.